Following are 4 T cell receptor beta chains from one sample sequenced in a study of PD-1 blockade in classical Hodgkin lymphoma. Using immunoSEQ multiplex PCR, the repertoire was profiled, and TCRdb retains in-frame clones only, with some absent. Here the sample spans 25,000 to 30,000 clones, about 74% being singletons. Each patient relapsed following autologous stem cell transplantation, and prior brentuximab vedotin exposure differed. Purification of CD4+ T cells from thawed PBMCs was performed via magnetic negative selection. The sequencing here drew on CD4+ T cells from blood, taken at baseline. The receptors originated from a human donor with classical Hodgkin lymphoma.

This chain uses TRBV11-3 with TRBJ2-3; TRBD2 might be the D (7 bases). Trimming pared 1 base from V and 2 bases from J, leaving 10 bases between. Germline V lookup: CDR1 SGHNT, CDR2 YENEEA. The CDR3 sequence is 15 residues long. CDR3 residues: CASSLVGGATDTQYF. CDR3 DNA sequence: TGTGCCAGCAGCTTAGTGGGGGGGGCCACAGATACGCAGTATTTT.

The chain is built from TRBV19 and TRBJ2-2, with 9 bases aligning to TRBD1. Trimming at V came to 3 bases and at J to 5 bases, leaving 4 bases not matched to a gene. Germline V gives CDR1 LNHDA, CDR2 SQIVND (reference sequence). The CDR3 totals 15 residues. The CDR3 loop reads CASSIGTGRTGELFF. The CDR3 region has the DNA TGTGCCAGTAGTATTGGGACAGGGAGGACCGGGGAGCTGTTTTTT.

V usage is TRBV6-4 and J usage is TRBJ1-1; D is unresolved. Germline V lookup: CDR1 MRHNA, CDR2 SNTAGT. The CDR3 length is 13 residues. The V end was cut by 2 bases, the J end by 1 base, with 5 bases between. The CDR3 loop is CASSDRANTEAFF. The CDR3 nucleotides read TGTGCCAGCAGTGACAGGGCGAACACTGAAGCTTTCTTT.

The chain employs TRBV5-6 and TRBJ2-5, with 7 bases that match TRBD1. The better agreement between TRBJ2-7 and the DNA end casts doubt on the J call. The CDR3 is 15 residues long. Germline CDR1 is SGHDT and CDR2 is YYEEEE. The CDR3 DNA follows: TGTGCCAGCAGCTTGGCCCCGGGACAGTCCTACGAGCAGTACTTC. Its protein product is CASSLAPGQSYEQYF.